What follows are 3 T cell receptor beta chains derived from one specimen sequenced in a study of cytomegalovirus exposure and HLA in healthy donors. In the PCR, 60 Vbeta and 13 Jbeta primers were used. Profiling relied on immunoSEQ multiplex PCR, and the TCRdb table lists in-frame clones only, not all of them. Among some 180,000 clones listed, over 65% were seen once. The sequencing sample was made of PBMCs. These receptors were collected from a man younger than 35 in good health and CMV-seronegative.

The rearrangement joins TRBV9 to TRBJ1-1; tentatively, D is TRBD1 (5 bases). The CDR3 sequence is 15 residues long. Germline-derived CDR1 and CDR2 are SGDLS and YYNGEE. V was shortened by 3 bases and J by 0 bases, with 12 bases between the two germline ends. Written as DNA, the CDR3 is TGTGCCAGCAGCGAAGGACAATACATGAACACTGAAGCTTTCTTT. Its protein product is CASSEGQYMNTEAFF. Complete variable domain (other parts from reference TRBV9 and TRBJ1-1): DSGVTQTPKHLITATGQRVTLRCSPRSGDLSVYWYQQSLDQGLQFLIQYYNGEERAKGNILERFSAQQFPDLHSELNLSSLELGDSALYFCASSEGQYMNTEAFFGQGTRLTVV.

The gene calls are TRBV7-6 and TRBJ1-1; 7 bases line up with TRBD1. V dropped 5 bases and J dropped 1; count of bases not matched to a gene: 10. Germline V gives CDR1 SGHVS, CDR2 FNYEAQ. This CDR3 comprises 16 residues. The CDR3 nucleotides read TGTGCCAGCAGCGCGTACACAGGGGCCGGGAACACTGAAGCTTTCTTT. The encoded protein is CASSAYTGAGNTEAFF.

The CDR3 DNA reads as TGCAGCGTTGAGGCCCCTTTTCTAGATACGCAGTATTTT. This codes for CSVEAPFLDTQYF. The chain combines TRBV29-1 with TRBJ2-3; D ambiguous. Germline CDR1 reads SQVTM; CDR2 reads ANQGSEA. This CDR3 spans 13 amino acids. Trimming pared 3 bases from V and 5 bases from J, leaving 12 bases between.